The sequence of this T cell receptor (beta chain) was determined in a study of T cell clones after liver transplantation. Trimming removed 4 bases from V and 5 bases from J; junction bases left unmatched: 9. Germline CDR1 is SGHNT and CDR2 is YENEEA. This CDR3 region has 18 residues. Clones were sequenced by immunoSEQ multiplex PCR, and TCRdb holds only the in-frame ones, with some missing. The sample records some 110,000 clones, roughly nine tenths being singletons. The source of this sequence is a human patient who received a liver transplant. A share of the T cells may be of graft donor origin. The genes are TRBV11-3 and TRBJ2-3; 16 bases agree with TRBD2. The sample here was CD4+ T cells from blood, taken 12 months after liver transplant. The CDR3 DNA reads as TGTGCCAGCAGCTCCACCGGGACTAGCGGGAGGGCCAGAGATACGCAGTATTTT. It specifies CASSSTGTSGRARDTQYF. The full variable domain, completed using reference TRBV11-3 and TRBJ2-3, is EAGVVQSPRYKIIEKKQPVAFWCNPISGHNTLYWYLQNLGQGPELLIRYENEEAVDDSQLPKDRFSAERLKGVDSTLKIQPAELGDSAVYLCASSSTGTSGRARDTQYFGPGTRLTVL.